Following are 24 T cell receptor beta chains from one sample sequenced in a study of blood T cell repertoires in COVID-19. Data came from immunoSEQ multiplex PCR; TCRdb stores just in-frame clones and leaves some out. The sample lists roughly 150,000 clones, more than 60% occurring once. The sample consisted of peripheral blood. The receptor source for this set is a man between 65 and 80 years old with acute or convalescent COVID-19.

J is TRBJ2-2 and V is TRBV10-3; 8 nucleotides align to TRBD1. Germline CDR1 is ENHRY and CDR2 is SYGVKD. After removal of 4 bases from V and 0 bases from J, the junction contained 7 bases not matched to a gene. The CDR3 has 17 amino acids. CDR3 nucleotides: TGTGCCATCAGTGGAATCCTGGGACAGGCGAACACCGGGGAGCTGTTTTTT. Translating it yields CAISGILGQANTGELFF.

This CDR3 is CASSLARDRVTDTQYF. The DNA of the CDR3 is TGTGCCAGCAGCTTAGCTCGGGACAGGGTTACAGATACGCAGTATTTT. J is TRBJ2-3 and V is TRBV11-2; 9 nucleotides align to TRBD1. This CDR3 spans 16 amino acids. J lost 3 bases, V lost 1 base, and 5 bases had no gene match. Germline values: CDR1 SGHAT, CDR2 FQNNGV.

The rearrangement uses TRBV2 and TRBJ2-3, with 9 positions matching TRBD2. Germline-derived CDR1 and CDR2 are SNHLY and FYNNEI. This CDR3 has 15 amino acids. Unmatched junction bases numbered 11, after V lost 8 bases and J lost 5 bases. This CDR3 is CASSLGVAGVDTQYF. The CDR3 DNA follows: TGTGCCAGCTCCCTTGGGGTAGCGGGGGTAGATACGCAGTATTTT.

The rearrangement links TRBV30 to TRBJ2-1, with a possible D match to TRBD2 (5 bases). The germline gives CDR1 GTSNPN, CDR2 SVGIG (reference sequence). Trimming left V 3 bases short and J 1 base short, with 10 bases between. CDR3 length equals 14 residues. The CDR3 spells CAWRAPGSYNEQFF. CDR3 sequence (DNA): TGTGCCTGGAGGGCCCCGGGATCCTACAATGAGCAGTTCTTC.

In its sample, this clone was seen a few times. This chain connects TRBV2 to TRBJ2-5, with 8 bases aligning to TRBD1. With 9 bases clipped from V and 3 bases from J, the junction kept 9 bases outside the gene matches. The germline gives CDR1 SNHLY, CDR2 FYNNEI. The CDR3 spans 14 residues. CDR3 DNA: TGTGCCAGTCGAAGCGGACAGGGAGAAGAGACCCAGTACTTC. Protein sequence: CASRSGQGEETQYF.

The chain employs TRBV11-3 and TRBJ2-2, with 10 positions matching TRBD2. This CDR3 comprises 15 residues. Germline V gene sequence: CDR1 SGHNT, CDR2 YENEEA. The J segment lost 5 bases and the V segment lost 5 bases, leaving 5 bases of the junction unmatched. CDR3 sequence reads: CASSTGTSVTGELFF. In nucleotides, the CDR3 is TGTGCCAGCAGCACAGGGACTAGCGTTACCGGGGAGCTGTTTTTT. The whole variable domain, filled in from reference TRBV11-3 and TRBJ2-2, reads EAGVVQSPRYKIIEKKQPVAFWCNPISGHNTLYWYLQNLGQGPELLIRYENEEAVDDSQLPKDRFSAERLKGVDSTLKIQPAELGDSAVYLCASSTGTSVTGELFFGEGSRLTVL.

The chain uses TRBV11-3 and TRBJ1-1, with 7 bases matching TRBD1. V shed 6 bases and J 4 bases; nucleotides not matched to a gene: 5. CDR3 size: 13 residues. Germline V gene sequence: CDR1 SGHNT, CDR2 YENEEA. CDR3 nucleotides: TGTGCCAGCAGTCGAAACAGGGGCACTGAAGCTTTCTTT. Translation gives CASSRNRGTEAFF.

The chain joins TRBV29-1 to TRBJ1-2; possible D gene TRBD1, 5 bases. The germline CDR1 and CDR2 sequences are SQVTM and ANQGSEA. Trimming cost V 6 bases and J 5 bases, with 13 bases left between them. This CDR3 spans 12 amino acids. The CDR3 sequence: CSVRQSLYGYTF. The CDR3 DNA follows: TGCAGCGTGCGACAGTCCTTATATGGCTACACCTTC.

The gene calls are TRBV3-1 (or the pseudogene TRBV3-2) and TRBJ1-3; D possibly corresponds to TRBD1 (5 bases). The germline V gene has CDR1 LGHDT and CDR2 YNNKEL (reference sequence). The CDR3 contains 14 residues. V lost 7 bases and J lost 8, with 18 bases in between. CDR3 nucleotide sequence: TGTGCCAGCACCTCCGGGCAGGGCGCGGACACCATATATTTT. Translated, it gives CASTSGQGADTIYF.

The chain employs TRBV11-2 and TRBJ2-7; perhaps TRBD2 as D (5 bases). The CDR3 length is 16 residues. Germline CDR1 and CDR2: SGHAT and FQNNGV. V was shortened by 1 base and J by 0 bases, with 13 bases between the two germline ends. DNA for the CDR3: TGTGCCAGCAGCTTAGTGGCGACTACCAACTCCTACGAGCAGTACTTC. Translated: CASSLVATTNSYEQYF.

The CDR3 DNA follows: TGTGCCAGCAGTTTAAGGTACAGGGCTGGCAATCAGCCCCAGCATTTT. Translation: CASSLRYRAGNQPQHF. The gene calls are TRBV28 and TRBJ1-5; tentative D call: TRBD1 (6 bases). V lost 2 bases, J lost 2 bases, and 13 bases lay in between. The CDR3 is 16 amino acids. Germline V gene lookup returns CDR1 MDHEN and CDR2 SYDVKM.

This chain connects TRBV7-9 to TRBJ1-1; D call uncertain. CDR1 is SEHNR and CDR2 is FQNEAQ in the germline V gene (reference sequence). V was clipped by 6 bases and J by 2 bases, with 16 bases between them. The CDR3 covers 15 residues. CDR3 DNA: TGTGCCAGCAGTAGTAGCGCTGGTATAAACACTGAAGCTTTCTTT. This gives the protein CASSSSAGINTEAFF.

This chain links TRBV11-3 with TRBJ1-2, with 9 positions matching TRBD1. The CDR3 sequence is 14 residues long. The V segment lost 0 bases and the J segment 8 bases; nucleotides outside the gene matches: 4. Germline V gene lookup returns CDR1 SGHNT and CDR2 YENEEA. Here the CDR3 DNA reads TGTGCCAGCAGCTTAGACCGACAGGGGGGAGGCTACACCTTC. Translated: CASSLDRQGGGYTF.

This rearrangement joins TRBV9 to TRBJ2-1; the D gene is possibly TRBD2 (6 bases). Germline V gene data show CDR1 as SGDLS and CDR2 as YYNGEE. The CDR3 totals 15 residues. The V end lost 7 bases, the J end lost 7 bases, and 21 bases lay between the germline ends. CDR3 coding DNA: TGTGCCAGCCGACCCCGCTTGGCGGGAAAAAATGAGCAGTTCTTC. Residues: CASRPRLAGKNEQFF.

This sequence joins TRBV7-9 and TRBJ1-2; D gene ambiguous. Trimming took 2 bases from V and 7 from J, leaving 8 bases between them. Germline loops: CDR1 SEHNR, CDR2 FQNEAQ (reference sequence). This CDR3 comprises 12 residues. This CDR3 reads CASSLLAGGYTF. CDR3 in DNA: TGTGCCAGCAGCTTATTGGCGGGTGGCTACACCTTC.

In DNA form, the CDR3 reads TGTGCCAGCAGCCAACTAGGGGGCGAGCAGTACTTC. Amino acids: CASSQLGGEQYF. This sequence joins TRBV6-6 and TRBJ2-7, with a weak D call TRBD1 (6 bases). V lost 6 bases, J lost 6 bases, and 12 bases lay in between. In germline, CDR1 is MNHNY, CDR2 SVGAGI (reference sequence). The CDR3 loop spans 12 amino acids.

J is TRBJ1-2 and V is TRBV30; D is uncertain. The CDR3 has 12 amino acids. The V gene lost 4 bases and the J gene lost 8 bases, with 14 bases spanning the gap. Germline V gene data show CDR1 as GTSNPN and CDR2 as SVGIG (reference sequence). CDR3: CAWISMAGGYTF. The CDR3 coding sequence is TGTGCCTGGATTAGCATGGCTGGCGGCTACACCTTC.

The chain couples TRBV4-3 to TRBJ2-4; the match to TRBD1 covers 9 bases. J lost 12 bases, V lost 0 bases, and 9 bases had no gene match. The CDR3 spans 15 residues. Germline assignment: CDR1 LGHNA and CDR2 YSLEER. For the CDR3, the DNA is TGCGCCAGCAGCCAAGATGGGGGACAGGGTGGAACTCAGTACTTC. Translating gives CASSQDGGQGGTQYF.

The V gene is TRBV14, the J gene TRBJ2-2, with 11 bases that match TRBD2. In germline, CDR1 is SGHDN, CDR2 FVKESK. Trimming took 2 bases from V and 4 from J; bases not matched to a gene: 9. This CDR3 has 18 residues. DNA for the CDR3: TGTGCCAGCAGCCAACTGACTAGCGGGATCGGGGGCACCGGGGAGCTGTTTTTT. Translated: CASSQLTSGIGGTGELFF.

About this clone: This CDR3 is also generated by other DNA sequences in the sample. This rearrangement joins TRBV18 to TRBJ1-1; D gene unclear. Trimming left V 2 bases short and J 1 base short, with 5 bases between. There are 13 residues in the CDR3. In germline, CDR1 is KGHSH, CDR2 LQKENI. CDR3 coding DNA: TGTGCCAGCTCACCAGGGAGGAACACTGAAGCTTTCTTT. It encodes CASSPGRNTEAFF. The variable domain in full, completed from reference TRBV18 and TRBJ1-1, reads NAGVMQNPRHLVRRRGQEARLRCSPMKGHSHVYWYRQLPEEGLKFMVYLQKENIIDESGMPKERFSAEFPKEGPSILRIQQVVRGDSAAYFCASSPGRNTEAFFGQGTRLTVV.

The rearrangement uses TRBV5-1 and TRBJ2-1; 11 positions match TRBD2. The CDR3 is made up of 15 amino acids. In germline, CDR1 is SGHRS, CDR2 YFSETQ. V was pared by 4 bases and J by 0 bases, with 0 bases of the junction left unmatched. The CDR3 DNA sequence: TGCGCCAGCAGCGGACTAGCGGGCTCCTACAATGAGCAGTTCTTC. Protein sequence: CASSGLAGSYNEQFF. Drawing the rest from reference TRBV5-1 and TRBJ2-1, the complete variable domain is KAGVTQTPRYLIKTRGQQVTLSCSPISGHRSVSWYQQTPGQGLQFLFEYFSETQRNKGNFPGRFSGRQFSNSRSEMNVSTLELGDSALYLCASSGLAGSYNEQFFGPGTRLTVL.

This clone was seen more than once but under ten times. The rearrangement joins TRBV5-1 to TRBJ2-7; TRBD2 matches at 14 bases. V gave up 6 bases and J gave up 6 bases; unmatched junction bases: 8. Germline lookup yields CDR1 SGHRS and CDR2 YFSETQ. The CDR3 loop spans 15 amino acids. The CDR3 loop is CASKGLAGEGGEQYF. CDR3 DNA: TGCGCCAGCAAGGGACTAGCGGGAGAAGGGGGCGAGCAGTACTTC.

This chain joins TRBV5-1 and TRBJ1-6; no clear D. V lost 0 bases to trimming and J lost 8 bases, with 9 bases between them. The germline CDR1 and CDR2 sequences are SGHRS and YFSETQ. CDR3 length: 14 amino acids. CDR3 protein: CASSLGEGDSPLHF. The CDR3 nucleotides read TGCGCCAGCAGCTTGGGGGAGGGAGATTCACCCCTCCACTTT.

The genes are TRBV6-5 and TRBJ2-7, with D perhaps TRBD2 (5 bases). Per the germline V gene, CDR1 is MNHEY and CDR2 is SVGAGI. V lost 2 bases and J lost 5, with 16 bases in between. This CDR3 is built from 15 residues. CDR3 protein: CASSYVEAGRDEQYF. The CDR3 nucleotides read TGTGCCAGCAGTTACGTGGAGGCCGGTCGAGACGAGCAGTACTTC.